The 30 T cell receptor beta chains reported below all come from one sample, sequenced in a study of spatial heterogeneity in lung cancer. Via MiXCR, TCRdb re-called the 5' RACE reads, giving one row per CDR3 protein. The sample includes about 92,000 distinct CDR3 sequences, roughly 12% of them seen just once. The time point here: sample taken at primary tumor resection. Sequencing of whole RNA from tumor, nontumor lung or frozen PBMC involved no sorting. Sample: PBMCs, taken at surgery. The receptors stem from a male donor with early-stage non-small cell lung cancer.

This clonotype turned up a few times. CDR3 nucleotides: TGTGCCAGTAGTGACAAGCCGGGACCCAAGGGTTCCAAAAACATTCAGTACTTC. Translated, it gives CASSDKPGPKGSKNIQYF. The chain links TRBV19 to TRBJ2-4; either TRBD1 or TRBD2 may supply D (5 bases each). CDR1 and CDR2 from the germline V gene are LNHDA and SQIVND (reference sequence). The CDR3 is 18 residues long. The V and J ends lost 5 bases and 2 bases respectively, with 22 bases between them. The variable domain in full, with the rest retrieved from reference TRBV19 and TRBJ2-4, is DGGITQSPKYLFRKEGQNVTLSCEQNLNHDAMYWYRQDPGQGLRLIYYSQIVNDFQKGDIAEGYSVSREKKESFPLTVTSAQKNPTAFYLCASSDKPGPKGSKNIQYFGAGTRLSVL.

This clonotype was detected a few times. The gene calls are TRBV3-1 and TRBJ2-2; 11 bases are a match to TRBD1. This CDR3 is built from 17 residues. Trimming took 0 bases from V and 7 from J; bases not matched to a gene: 7. Germline V lookup: CDR1 LGHDT, CDR2 YNNKEL (reference sequence). CDR3 in amino acids: CASSQDGWTGGNGELFF. CDR3 nucleotide sequence: TGTGCCAGCAGCCAAGATGGATGGACAGGGGGCAACGGGGAGCTGTTTTTT.

This clonotype was picked up many times. The gene calls are TRBV7-9 and TRBJ1-4; 9 bases agree with TRBD1. V was clipped by 4 bases and J by 7 bases; unmatched bases: 1. The CDR3 loop spans 13 amino acids. CDR1 and CDR2 (germline): SEHNR, FQNEAQ (reference sequence). The CDR3 region is CASSWGQGEKLFF. For the CDR3, the DNA is TGTGCCAGCAGCTGGGGACAGGGTGAAAAACTGTTTTTT.

This chain joins TRBV5-1 and TRBJ2-5; 8 bases match TRBD2. CDR3 length: 17 amino acids. J was trimmed by 2 bases and V by 0 bases; bases with no gene match: 9. Germline V gene sequence: CDR1 SGHRS, CDR2 YFSETQ. CDR3 coding DNA: TGCGCCAGCAGCTTGGTCCACGAGCGGGGGTTACAAGAGACCCAGTACTTC. This encodes CASSLVHERGLQETQYF.

This clonotype came up a few times. The rearrangement uses TRBV20-1 and TRBJ1-1; perhaps TRBD1 as D (6 bases). Between the trimmed V and J ends, which lost 2 bases and 4 bases, there was a span of 14 bases. The germline V gene has CDR1 DFQATT and CDR2 SNEGSKA (reference sequence). CDR3 size: 14 residues. CDR3 coding DNA: TGCAGTGCTAGAAAAGTCAGGGGAGGCACTGAAGCTTTCTTT. Amino acids: CSARKVRGGTEAFF.

This clonotype was detected only a few times. The rearrangement links TRBV19 to TRBJ1-5; D might be TRBD1 (5 bases). There are 14 residues in the CDR3. Germline CDR1 LNHDA, CDR2 SQIVND (reference sequence). V was shortened by 7 bases and J by 3 bases, with 13 bases between the two germline ends. This CDR3 is CASTPPGYNQPQHF. CDR3 sequence (DNA): TGTGCCAGTACTCCACCAGGGTACAATCAGCCCCAGCATTTT.

This clonotype was seen repeatedly, ten times or more. The CDR3 is CASSVTPTGAGNTIYF. The CDR3 DNA reads TGTGCCAGCAGCGTAACCCCGACAGGGGCCGGAAACACCATATATTTT. This chain connects TRBV9 to TRBJ1-3, with TRBD1 identical over 8 bases. The CDR3 loop spans 16 amino acids. Germline assignment: CDR1 SGDLS and CDR2 YYNGEE. V dropped 1 base and J dropped 4; count of bases not matched to a gene: 7.

This clonotype appeared a few times. The chain carries TRBV19 and TRBJ2-3, with 12 bases matching TRBD2. Per the germline V gene, CDR1 is LNHDA and CDR2 is SQIVND (reference sequence). This CDR3 has 19 amino acids. The ends lost 6 bases at V and 0 bases at J; junction bases unmatched: 13. The CDR3 loop is CASSPRSSGRALSTDTQYF. In DNA form, the CDR3 reads TGTGCCAGTAGCCCTCGCTCTAGCGGGAGGGCCCTCAGCACAGATACGCAGTATTTT. The full variable domain, rest sourced from reference TRBV19 and TRBJ2-3, is DGGITQSPKYLFRKEGQNVTLSCEQNLNHDAMYWYRQDPGQGLRLIYYSQIVNDFQKGDIAEGYSVSREKKESFPLTVTSAQKNPTAFYLCASSPRSSGRALSTDTQYFGPGTRLTVL.

This clonotype was seen repeatedly, ten times or more. This chain links TRBV28 with TRBJ1-2; maybe TRBD1 (6 bases). The CDR3 covers 14 residues. Germline assignment: CDR1 MDHEN and CDR2 SYDVKM. Trimming took off 5 bases at V and 3 bases at J, with 13 bases between the two ends. The CDR3: CASSEFRGHYGYTF. In nucleotides, the CDR3 is TGTGCCAGCAGTGAGTTCAGGGGACACTATGGCTACACCTTC.

This clonotype came up many times. Written as DNA, the CDR3 is TGTGCCAGCAGCCATACTAGCGGGAGGGCCACTGAGCAGTTCTTC. This translates into CASSHTSGRATEQFF. The chain combines TRBV12-3 or TRBV12-4 with TRBJ2-1; 13 bases are shared with TRBD2. The CDR3 totals 15 residues. V shed 6 bases and J 9 bases; nucleotides not matched to a gene: 8.

The V and J genes are TRBV29-1 and TRBJ1-1; D remains unclear. The CDR3 sequence is 14 residues long. Deletions cut 4 bases from V and 0 bases from J, with 12 bases between. Germline V lookup: CDR1 SQVTM, CDR2 ANQGSEA. The CDR3 bases are TGCAGCGTTGTAGAAACAGACATGAACACTGAAGCTTTCTTT. Encoded protein: CSVVETDMNTEAFF. Complete variable domain (other parts from reference TRBV29-1 and TRBJ1-1): SAVISQKPSRDICQRGTSLTIQCQVDSQVTMMFWYRQQPGQSLTLIATANQGSEATYESGFVIDKFPISRPNLTFSTLTVSNMSPEDSSIYLCSVVETDMNTEAFFGQGTRLTVV.

In its sample, this clonotype was seen many times. The CDR3 bases are TGTGCCAGCAGCCCCGGGACTAGCGAGCAAGAGACCCAGTACTTC. Translating it yields CASSPGTSEQETQYF. The V call is TRBV6-2 or TRBV6-3, the J call TRBJ2-5; 10 bases match TRBD2. The V gene end was trimmed by 6 bases and the J gene end by 2 bases; junction bases not matched to a gene: 6. The CDR3 spans 15 residues. Germline loops: CDR1 MNHEY, CDR2 SVGEGT.

This clonotype turned up a few times. V and J are TRBV20-1 and TRBJ1-4; D ambiguous. The germline V gene has CDR1 DFQATT and CDR2 SNEGSKA (reference sequence). Trimming cost V 3 bases and J 7 bases, with 15 bases left between them. The CDR3 has 14 residues. The CDR3 here is CSARAATTGEKLFF. The CDR3 nucleotides read TGCAGTGCTAGGGCGGCCACTACGGGTGAAAAACTGTTTTTT.

The table lists this clonotype with a few counts. The V and J genes are TRBV25-1 and TRBJ1-2, with D unclear. Trimming took 5 bases from V and 0 from J, leaving 7 bases between them. This CDR3 has 13 residues. Germline values: CDR1 MGHDK, CDR2 SYGVNS. CDR3 sequence: CASSFQANYGYTF. The DNA for the CDR3 is TGTGCCAGCAGTTTCCAAGCTAACTATGGCTACACCTTC.

V gene TRBV6-5 combines with J gene TRBJ2-5; TRBD2 agrees at 7 bases. Per the germline V gene, CDR1 is MNHEY and CDR2 is SVGAGI. V shed 10 bases, J shed 1 base, and the junction held 9 bases outside the gene matches. The length of the CDR3 is 14 residues. CDR3 nucleotide sequence: TGTGCCACCCTACCTGCGGGAGCCCAAGAGACCCAGTACTTC. Amino acids: CATLPAGAQETQYF.

This clonotype showed up many times. The chain is built from TRBV6-2 or TRBV6-3 and TRBJ1-5, with a possible D match to TRBD1 (5 bases). V lost 2 bases and J lost 3, with 11 bases in between. Germline values: CDR1 MNHEY, CDR2 SVGEGT. CDR3 length: 15 residues. DNA for the CDR3: TGTGCCAGCAGTTACCGGGGGAGGATCAATCAGCCCCAGCATTTT. Its translation: CASSYRGRINQPQHF.

The rearrangement uses TRBV12-3 or TRBV12-4 and TRBJ2-3; TRBD2 matches at 7 bases. This CDR3 comprises 14 residues. The ends lost 7 bases at V and 3 bases at J; junction bases unmatched: 7. The CDR3 DNA is TGTGCCAGCACTCAGGGCGGGAGTACAGATACGCAGTATTTT. This sequence encodes CASTQGGSTDTQYF.

This clonotype was picked up a small number of times. In DNA form, the CDR3 reads TGTGCCAGCAGCTCCCGGACAGGGGGCATAACTAATGAAAAACTGTTTTTT. As protein: CASSSRTGGITNEKLFF. The chain combines TRBV9 with TRBJ1-4; TRBD1 agrees at 11 bases. V lost 4 bases and J lost 1; bases outside the gene matches: 6. This CDR3 contains 17 residues. CDR1 and CDR2 from the germline V gene are SGDLS and YYNGEE.

This clonotype was observed a handful of times. V and J are TRBV29-1 and TRBJ2-2; D perhaps matches TRBD1 (5 bases). The germline gives CDR1 SQVTM, CDR2 ANQGSEA. The CDR3 loop spans 11 amino acids. Here the CDR3 reads CRDGQTGELFF. The CDR3 nucleotides are TGCAGAGATGGACAAACCGGGGAGCTGTTTTTT.

This chain uses TRBV6-2 or TRBV6-3 with TRBJ2-1; D is unresolved. Germline CDR1 and CDR2: MNHEY and SVGEGT. This CDR3 is built from 12 residues. V lost 0 bases to trimming and J lost 13 bases, with 10 bases between them. Written as DNA, the CDR3 is TGTGCCAGCAGTTACTCGTATTTACCCCAGTTCTTC. Its protein product is CASSYSYLPQFF.

This chain joins TRBV20-1 and TRBJ2-2; 11 positions match TRBD2. The length of the CDR3 is 16 residues. Trimming cost V 5 bases and J 1 base; bases outside gene matches: 6. Germline V gene sequence: CDR1 DFQATT, CDR2 SNEGSKA (reference sequence). The CDR3: CSARGTSGGNTGELFF. CDR3 nucleotide sequence: TGCAGTGCTCGTGGGACTAGCGGAGGGAACACCGGGGAGCTGTTTTTT.

This clonotype was recorded many times. The V call is TRBV5-1, the J call TRBJ1-1, with 7 bases aligning to TRBD1. The CDR3 covers 14 residues. V was clipped by 2 bases and J by 4 bases; unmatched bases: 5. Germline values: CDR1 SGHRS, CDR2 YFSETQ. The CDR3 DNA reads TGCGCCAGCAGCTTCTCGACAGGGAGCACTGAAGCTTTCTTT. It yields the protein CASSFSTGSTEAFF.

V is TRBV2 and J is TRBJ2-7; 7 positions match TRBD1. The germline V gene has CDR1 SNHLY and CDR2 FYNNEI. The CDR3 runs to 14 residues. With 4 bases clipped from V and 3 bases from J, the junction kept 6 bases outside the gene matches. The CDR3: CASSGTGGFYEQYF. The CDR3 bases are TGTGCCAGCAGTGGGACAGGCGGATTCTACGAGCAGTACTTC.

This clonotype was found a few times. V and J are TRBV4-3 and TRBJ1-4, with unresolved D. The ends were cut back, 1 base at V and 8 bases at J, with 11 bases in the middle. The CDR3 covers 14 residues. Germline loops: CDR1 LGHNA, CDR2 YSLEER. The CDR3 DNA reads TGCGCCAGCAGCCAAGTCCTAAAGGAGGAAAAACTGTTTTTT. It encodes CASSQVLKEEKLFF.

This clonotype has more than one count but fewer than ten. The chain recombines TRBV4-2 with TRBJ1-2; D is possibly TRBD1 (5 bases). This CDR3 comprises 16 residues. Germline lookup yields CDR1 LGHNA and CDR2 YNFKEQ. V gave up 0 bases and J gave up 7 bases, with 18 bases separating them. The CDR3 DNA reads TGTGCCAGCAGCCAAGATCAAGGCAGGGAGGAAGTTGGCTACACCTTC. Protein: CASSQDQGREEVGYTF.

V and J are TRBV2 and TRBJ2-2; 7 nucleotides align to TRBD1. Trimming at V came to 6 bases and at J to 1 base, leaving 2 bases not matched to a gene. Germline CDR1 is SNHLY and CDR2 is FYNNEI. This CDR3 has 14 residues. CDR3 sequence (DNA): TGTGCCAGCAGAGACAGGGAGAACACCGGGGAGCTGTTTTTT. Its translation is CASRDRENTGELFF.

This clonotype was recorded many times. The chain has TRBV7-6 and TRBJ2-2; D could derive from TRBD1 or TRBD2 (6 bases each). V was cut by 2 bases and J by 3 bases, with 22 bases left in between. The CDR3 runs 19 residues. Germline assignment: CDR1 SGHVS and CDR2 FNYEAQ. Here the CDR3 reads CASSLYAFGGRGDTGELFF. The CDR3 DNA is TGTGCCAGCAGCTTATATGCGTTTGGGGGGCGCGGCGACACCGGGGAGCTGTTTTTT.

The V call is TRBV9, the J call TRBJ2-1, with 10 positions matching TRBD2. CDR3 size: 15 residues. Germline-derived CDR1 and CDR2 are SGDLS and YYNGEE. Unmatched junction bases numbered 13, after V lost 4 bases and J lost 12 bases. The CDR3 nucleotides read TGTGCCAGCAGCCTCCTAGCGGGAGTTCCTCTTAGGCAGTTCTTC. Translating gives CASSLLAGVPLRQFF.

Many counts were recorded for this clonotype. This CDR3 is CSARDQPHHEQFF. CDR3 nucleotides: TGCAGTGCTAGAGATCAACCCCATCATGAGCAGTTCTTC. V is TRBV20-1 and J is TRBJ2-1; D remains unclear. This CDR3 spans 13 amino acids. CDR1 and CDR2 (germline): DFQATT, SNEGSKA (reference sequence). V was pared by 0 bases and J by 8 bases, with 11 bases between.

This clonotype occurred many times. The rearrangement links TRBV14 to TRBJ2-6, with D perhaps being TRBD1 or TRBD2 (5 bases each). This CDR3 spans 19 amino acids. V was pared by 0 bases and J by 3 bases, with 18 bases between. Germline assignment: CDR1 SGHDN and CDR2 FVKESK. Here the CDR3 reads CASSQDQRGYFFGANVLTF. In DNA form, the CDR3 reads TGTGCCAGCAGCCAAGATCAGAGGGGTTACTTCTTTGGGGCCAACGTCCTGACTTTC.